The clone carrying this T cell receptor (beta chain) was seen ten or more times. The CDR3 regions of TCR beta were amplified from RNA transcripts. First-round RT-PCR targeting the TCR CDR3 was performed with the HTBI primer set. Using its own MiXCR run on the multiplex PCR reads, TCRdb lists one record per CDR3 protein. The table lists about 680,000 distinct CDR3 sequences, roughly a third of them singletons. This sample was included in a study of T cells in Graves' hyperthyroidism and ophthalmopathy. The CDR3 extends over 12 amino acids. Germline V CDR1 and CDR2: SGHTA, FQGTGA. V gave up 3 bases and J gave up 9 bases, with 11 bases separating them.

The sequence came from a middle-aged woman with Graves' hyperthyroidism. J is TRBJ1-1 and V is TRBV7-3, with D tentatively TRBD1 (5 bases). The sample was blood. The CDR3 protein is CASSFSGEKAFF. In DNA, the CDR3 is TGTGCCAGCAGCTTTTCGGGGGAAAAAGCTTTCTTT.